Described below is a single TCR beta chain sequence and its context. The antigen remains unidentified. This sample was included in a study of human CD8 memory T cell subsets. Regarding the study as a whole: Exclusively the beta chains of the T cell receptor underwent sequencing in this study.

Germline CDR1 reads SGHAT; CDR2 reads FQNNGV. This CDR3 contains 15 residues. UMI-labeled 5' RACE generated the TCR beta libraries. No DNA is given; TCRdb re-called the 5' RACE reads and lists each CDR3 protein once. The sample holds 7,200 or so distinct CDR3 sequences. Early memory CD8+ T cells that were CCR7+ PD-1+ TIGIT+ and had exhausted-like traits were the TPEX cells. RNA came from duplicate vials of about 150,000 sorted CD8+ T cells per subset. The chain couples TRBV11-2 to TRBJ2-5; TCRdb's D gene call, TRBD1, goes unchecked for lack of DNA. Sequences were obtained from CD8+ T cells from PBMCs. The clonotype originates from a human donor in good health. CDR3: CASSRWADPWETQYF. Drawing the rest from reference TRBV11-2 and TRBJ2-5, the complete variable domain is EAGVAQSPRYKIIEKRQSVAFWCNPISGHATLYWYQQILGQGPKLLIQFQNNGVVDDSQLPKDRFSAERLKGVDSTLKIQPAKLEDSAVYLCASSRWADPWETQYFGPGTRLLVL.